A single sample gave rise to the 3 T cell receptor beta chains below, sequenced in a study of blood T cell repertoires in COVID-19. Produced via immunoSEQ multiplex PCR; TCRdb's table is partial and in-frame only. The profile covers some 240,000 clones, with roughly nine tenths appearing a single time and roughly 6.5% taken by the ten largest. Material: peripheral blood. Every receptor here comes from a man in his 60s who had recovered from COVID-19.

The chain combines TRBV28 with TRBJ1-2; D not resolved. V gave up 1 base and J gave up 8 bases, with 8 bases separating them. The CDR3 has 12 amino acids. The V gene's germline CDR1 is MDHEN and CDR2 SYDVKM. The DNA of the CDR3 is TGTGCCAGCAGTTTATCGTACTCCGGCTACACCTTC. Protein: CASSLSYSGYTF.

The chain combines TRBV24-1 with TRBJ2-1; maybe TRBD1 (6 bases). CDR1 is KGHDR and CDR2 is SFDVKD in the germline V gene. Trimming shortened V by 4 bases and J by 0 bases, and 9 bases separated the two germline ends. CDR3 length equals 15 residues. The CDR3 spells CATSEVGGSYNEQFF. CDR3 DNA sequence: TGTGCCACCAGTGAGGTAGGGGGCTCCTACAATGAGCAGTTCTTC.

The CDR3 coding sequence is TGTGCCAGCAGCTTGGGGGGAGCGACCCAGTACTTC. Its protein is CASSLGGATQYF. The V gene is TRBV5-6, the J gene TRBJ2-5, with D possibly matching TRBD2 (5 bases). This CDR3 spans 12 amino acids. Trimming took off 0 bases at V and 7 bases at J, with 7 bases between the two ends. The V gene's germline CDR1 is SGHDT and CDR2 YYEEEE. The whole variable domain, filled in from reference TRBV5-6 and TRBJ2-5, reads DAGVTQSPTHLIKTRGQQVTLRCSPKSGHDTVSWYQQALGQGPQFIFQYYEEEERQRGNFPDRFSGHQFPNYSSELNVNALLLGDSALYLCASSLGGATQYFGPGTRLLVL.